These 31 T cell receptor beta chains came from one sample sequenced in a study of cytomegalovirus exposure and HLA in healthy donors. The PCR contained 60 Vbeta and 13 Jbeta primers. Here immunoSEQ multiplex PCR was the method, and the copy in TCRdb shows in-frame clones only, minus some. The table records about 130,000 clones, 75% to 85% of them present only once. Sequencing input: PBMCs. The receptors stem from a male donor in good health and CMV-seronegative.

The chain combines TRBV5-8 with TRBJ1-5, with TRBD1 matching 9 bases. The length of the CDR3 is 17 residues. The ends lost 2 bases at V and 0 bases at J; junction bases unmatched: 6. The germline V gene encodes CDR1 SGHTS and CDR2 YDEGEE. The chain's CDR3 is CASSFTGGTPSNQPQHF. The CDR3 nucleotides read TGTGCCAGCAGCTTTACAGGGGGCACCCCTAGCAATCAGCCCCAGCATTTT. Based on the CDR3 plus reference TRBV5-8 and TRBJ1-5, the full variable domain is EAGVTQSPTHLIKTRGQQATLRCSPISGHTSVYWYQQALGLGLQFLLWYDEGEERNRGNFPPRFSGRQFPNYSSELNVNALELEDSALYLCASSFTGGTPSNQPQHFGDGTRLSIL.

This sequence joins TRBV29-1 and TRBJ2-3, with a tentative D call TRBD1 (5 bases). V was shortened by 7 bases and J by 3 bases, with 14 bases between the two germline ends. Germline values: CDR1 SQVTM, CDR2 ANQGSEA. The CDR3 has 13 residues. The CDR3 sequence: CSAIAPGTDTQYF. The CDR3 DNA reads TGCAGCGCGATCGCCCCAGGGACAGATACGCAGTATTTT.

This chain uses TRBV12-5 with TRBJ1-1, with 10 bases matching TRBD1. CDR1 and CDR2 (germline): LGHNT, FRNRAP. Losses at the gene ends were 1 base for V and 6 bases for J; bases not matched to a gene: 5. The CDR3 is 15 amino acids. Here the CDR3 DNA reads TGTGCTAGTGGTTTGGGACAGGGGGCGAGGGCTGAAGCTTTCTTT. It translates to CASGLGQGARAEAFF.

This clone was recorded only once. The chain recombines TRBV6-1 with TRBJ2-1; the D gene is possibly TRBD1 (6 bases). The CDR3 has 14 residues. Germline CDR1 is MNHNS and CDR2 is SASEGT. Deletions cut 2 bases from V and 11 bases from J, with 16 bases between. The CDR3 nucleotides read TGTGCCAGCAGTGAAAACACTCCAGGGGTAAAGCAGTTCTTC. Translation gives CASSENTPGVKQFF.

In the case of this clone: At the DNA level, this CDR3 is encoded by other sequences in the same sample as well. The chain carries TRBV7-2 and TRBJ1-2; D unresolved. Per germline, CDR1 SGHTA and CDR2 FQGNSA. The CDR3 sequence is 13 residues long. The V and J ends lost 0 bases and 0 bases respectively, with 2 bases between them. For the CDR3, the DNA is TGTGCCAGCAGCTTAGCCGCTAACTATGGCTACACCTTC. It translates to CASSLAANYGYTF.

J is TRBJ2-7 and V is TRBV7-8, with TRBD1 as a possible D gene (6 bases). CDR3 length: 17 amino acids. Germline CDR1 reads SGHVS; CDR2 reads FQNEAQ. V lost 10 bases and J 3 bases, leaving 28 bases between the germline ends. This CDR3 is CATGVSTGYPLDYEQYF. The DNA for the CDR3 is TGTGCCACCGGAGTTTCTACAGGGTACCCCTTAGACTACGAGCAGTACTTC.

The chain couples TRBV5-4 to TRBJ2-7; a possible D gene is TRBD1 (5 bases). Trimming removed 1 base from V and 6 bases from J, with 14 bases in between. This CDR3 is built from 14 residues. CDR1 SGHNT and CDR2 YYREEE come from the germline V gene (reference sequence). CDR3 nucleotide sequence: TGTGCCAGCAGCTTGCTCCCTAGGGGAAGCGAGCAGTACTTC. As protein: CASSLLPRGSEQYF.

V and J are TRBV25-1 and TRBJ2-7, with 10 bases that match TRBD2. The CDR3 loop spans 17 amino acids. V lost 3 bases and J lost 4; bases outside the gene matches: 12. Per germline, CDR1 MGHDK and CDR2 SYGVNS. CDR3 nucleotides: TGTGCCAGCAGTGACCAATCGCCGGGACTAGCGTCTTACGAGCAGTACTTC. It specifies CASSDQSPGLASYEQYF.

This clone was seen a single time. The chain couples TRBV15 to TRBJ1-3, with 8 bases lining up with TRBD1. Germline-derived CDR1 and CDR2 are LNHNV and YYDKDF (reference sequence). This CDR3 has 21 amino acids. The ends lost 1 base at V and 1 base at J; junction bases unmatched: 18. The CDR3 nucleotides are TGTGCCACCAGCAGAGTGGCAGGGGGCATTGGAGCTCCCGATTCTGGAAACACCATATATTTT. Its translation: CATSRVAGGIGAPDSGNTIYF.

This rearrangement joins TRBV7-9 to TRBJ1-1; no reliable D call. V lost 5 bases and J 2 bases, leaving 6 bases between the germline ends. This CDR3 contains 12 residues. Germline CDR1 SEHNR, CDR2 FQNEAQ (reference sequence). CDR3 sequence: CASSALNTEAFF. CDR3 DNA sequence: TGTGCCAGCAGCGCCCTAAACACTGAAGCTTTCTTT.

This sequence joins TRBV5-1 and TRBJ1-2; TRBD1 aligns across 7 bases. CDR3 length: 15 amino acids. CDR1 is SGHRS and CDR2 is YFSETQ in the germline V gene. V lost 4 bases and J lost 1; bases outside the gene matches: 7. CDR3: CASSRGQDLNYGYTF. In DNA, the CDR3 is TGCGCCAGCAGCAGAGGACAGGACCTTAACTATGGCTACACCTTC.

The rearrangement links TRBV5-5 to TRBJ2-5, with D maybe TRBD1 (5 bases). V was trimmed by 0 bases and J by 5 bases, leaving 8 bases between them. The germline V gene encodes CDR1 SGHKS and CDR2 YYEKEE (reference sequence). The length of the CDR3 is 13 residues. The CDR3 DNA sequence: TGTGCCAGCAGCTTGGCAGGGCCGGAGACCCAGTACTTC. Residues: CASSLAGPETQYF.

The V and J genes are TRBV7-8 and TRBJ2-1; 8 nucleotides agree with TRBD2. CDR3 length equals 17 residues. The ends lost 5 bases at V and 5 bases at J; junction bases unmatched: 14. Germline V gives CDR1 SGHVS, CDR2 FQNEAQ. The chain's CDR3 is CASSQGPGRAGDNEQFF. CDR3 sequence (DNA): TGTGCCAGCAGCCAGGGCCCCGGGAGGGCTGGAGACAATGAGCAGTTCTTC.

The rearrangement joins TRBV9 to TRBJ2-2; 9 nucleotides line up with TRBD2. J gave up 6 bases and V 3 bases, and 12 bases lay outside the gene matches. This CDR3 spans 17 amino acids. Germline assignment: CDR1 SGDLS and CDR2 YYNGEE. CDR3 bases: TGTGCCAGCAGCGGACCAAGGGCGGGAGGGAGTCCCGGGGAGCTGTTTTTT. Translating it yields CASSGPRAGGSPGELFF.

This rearrangement joins TRBV7-2 to TRBJ1-2; D unclear. Between the trimmed V and J ends, which lost 3 bases and 0 bases, there was a span of 5 bases. Germline CDR1 SGHTA, CDR2 FQGNSA. The CDR3 contains 13 residues. The CDR3 region is CASSFTTNYGYTF. The CDR3, as DNA: TGTGCCAGCAGCTTCACAACTAACTATGGCTACACCTTC.

V gene TRBV7-2 combines with J gene TRBJ2-7, with D unclear. CDR1 SGHTA and CDR2 FQGNSA come from the germline V gene. The CDR3 totals 13 residues. Trimming removed 1 base from V and 3 bases from J, with 7 bases in between. The CDR3 DNA is TGTGCCAGCAGCTTAGGAGTCAACTACGAGCAGTACTTC. Its protein product is CASSLGVNYEQYF.

CDR3 in amino acids: CASSLYRTSGRVSGETQYF. The CDR3 DNA is TGTGCCAGCAGCCTGTACAGGACTAGCGGGAGGGTCAGCGGAGAGACCCAGTACTTC. V usage is TRBV4-2 and J usage is TRBJ2-5; TRBD2 matches 15 bases. V lost 4 bases and J lost 4; bases outside the gene matches: 13. The CDR3 totals 19 residues. Germline V gene sequence: CDR1 LGHNA, CDR2 YNFKEQ.

CDR3 bases: TGTGCCTGGACTGCCTCGGGTCTTAACACTGAAGCTTTCTTT. Translating it yields CAWTASGLNTEAFF. The V and J genes are TRBV30 and TRBJ1-1; D is ambiguous. The ends were cut back, 4 bases at V and 2 bases at J, with 14 bases in the middle. This CDR3 is built from 14 residues. Germline loops: CDR1 GTSNPN, CDR2 SVGIG (reference sequence).

This clone is a singleton in its sample. The chain links TRBV5-1 to TRBJ2-2, with 10 bases aligning to TRBD2. Germline V gene sequence: CDR1 SGHRS, CDR2 YFSETQ. The V segment lost 3 bases and the J segment 3 bases; nucleotides outside the gene matches: 5. There are 16 residues in the CDR3. Written as DNA, the CDR3 is TGCGCCAGCAGCTCCGGGACTAGCGTCTACACCGGGGAGCTGTTTTTT. Its translation is CASSSGTSVYTGELFF.

The chain couples TRBV5-1 to TRBJ2-7, with 8 bases matching TRBD2. The V segment lost 4 bases and the J segment 2 bases; nucleotides outside the gene matches: 8. Germline CDR1 and CDR2: SGHRS and YFSETQ. This CDR3 is built from 15 residues. CDR3 in amino acids: CASSREGGGTYEQYF. As DNA, the CDR3 is TGCGCCAGCAGCCGCGAGGGCGGGGGGACCTACGAGCAGTACTTC.

This clone has only a few counts. In DNA form, the CDR3 reads TGCGCCAGCAGCCCCTGGGCGGGGTTTAGGAAGCGGGATGACGACGAGCAGTACTTC. Its translation: CASSPWAGFRKRDDDEQYF. This chain joins TRBV4-1 and TRBJ2-7; TRBD2 agrees at 7 bases. CDR3 size: 19 residues. Germline V gene lookup returns CDR1 MGHRA and CDR2 YSYEKL. The V segment lost 4 bases and the J segment 5 bases; nucleotides outside the gene matches: 23.

The chain has TRBV10-3 and TRBJ2-7, with 8 bases lining up with TRBD1. Germline loops: CDR1 ENHRY, CDR2 SYGVKD. This CDR3 comprises 15 residues. Trimming removed 4 bases from V and 0 bases from J; junction bases left unmatched: 5. For the CDR3, the DNA is TGTGCCATCAGTGGACAGGGGTTAAGCTCCTACGAGCAGTACTTC. Its protein product is CAISGQGLSSYEQYF.

This chain links TRBV4-3 with TRBJ2-2, with 8 bases identical to TRBD2. The germline V gene has CDR1 LGHNA and CDR2 YSLEER. Trimming cost V 4 bases and J 4 bases; bases outside gene matches: 11. The CDR3 runs to 17 residues. The CDR3 nucleotides read TGCGCCAGCAGCCCCCGGGAGGGGGGCTCGAGCACCGGGGAGCTGTTTTTT. Encoded protein: CASSPREGGSSTGELFF.

CDR3 in DNA: TGTGCCAGCAGCGAAGGCGCCGGGCAGCCCCAGCATTTT. Amino acid sequence: CASSEGAGQPQHF. The gene calls are TRBV9 and TRBJ1-5; D unclear. V lost 3 bases, J lost 7 bases, and 11 bases lay in between. CDR1 and CDR2 from the germline V gene are SGDLS and YYNGEE. The CDR3 is 13 amino acids.

The chain has TRBV7-2 and TRBJ2-5; 8 positions agree with TRBD2. CDR3 length equals 14 residues. Germline CDR1 and CDR2: SGHTA and FQGNSA. With V trimmed by 1 base and J by 3 bases, 1 base remained unmatched. The CDR3 loop reads CASSLELAEETQYF. As DNA, the CDR3 is TGTGCCAGCAGCTTAGAACTAGCGGAAGAGACCCAGTACTTC.

The chain recombines TRBV6-5 with TRBJ2-1; 7 nucleotides agree with TRBD2. The CDR3 contains 14 residues. CDR1 and CDR2 from the germline V gene are MNHEY and SVGAGI. The V gene end was trimmed by 3 bases and the J gene end by 8 bases; junction bases not matched to a gene: 7. DNA for the CDR3: TGTGCCAGCAGTTATGCGGGAGTAGGGGATGAGCAGTTCTTC. Translation: CASSYAGVGDEQFF.

The CDR3 DNA reads TGTGCCTCCTCCTCGGGCGGGAGAAGAGGGACCGGGGAGCTGTTTTTT. Residues: CASSSGGRRGTGELFF. The chain recombines TRBV19 with TRBJ2-2, with 7 bases matching TRBD2. This CDR3 is built from 16 residues. The germline V gene has CDR1 LNHDA and CDR2 SQIVND (reference sequence). V lost 11 bases, J lost 5 bases, and 17 bases stayed unmatched.

This clone was picked up one time. This chain connects TRBV7-3 to TRBJ2-7; D may be TRBD1 (5 bases). V lost 5 bases and J 0 bases, leaving 11 bases between the germline ends. CDR1 is SGHTA and CDR2 is FQGTGA in the germline V gene. This CDR3 is 14 amino acids long. The CDR3 DNA reads TGTGCCAGCAGCCTGTCAGGGAACTCCTACGAGCAGTACTTC. Translation gives CASSLSGNSYEQYF.

The chain employs TRBV4-1 and TRBJ2-3, with D perhaps matching TRBD2 (5 bases). Germline assignment: CDR1 MGHRA and CDR2 YSYEKL. The ends were cut back, 0 bases at V and 7 bases at J, with 14 bases in the middle. The CDR3 is 15 residues long. CDR3 sequence: CASSQEPLVPHTQYF. In DNA form, the CDR3 reads TGCGCCAGCAGCCAAGAACCACTAGTACCGCATACGCAGTATTTT.

The chain has TRBV7-2 and TRBJ2-1; TRBD2 agrees at 9 bases. Germline CDR1 SGHTA, CDR2 FQGNSA. The CDR3 extends over 17 amino acids. The ends lost 2 bases at V and 9 bases at J; junction bases unmatched: 14. The CDR3 region is CASSLMPLGLAGREQFF. DNA for the CDR3: TGTGCCAGCAGCTTAATGCCTCTTGGCCTAGCGGGACGTGAGCAGTTCTTC.

This clone was found once. Mismatch with germline at one junction end may stem from a read error. The rearrangement joins TRBV27 to TRBJ1-2, with 7 bases aligning to TRBD1. CDR1 and CDR2 (germline): MNHEY, SMNVEV (reference sequence). This CDR3 comprises 15 residues. CDR3 in amino acids: CATSHLTGVSYGYTF. For the CDR3, the DNA is TGTGCCACCAGTCACTTAACAGGGGTTTCATATGGCTACACCTTC.